The T cell receptor beta chain described here comes from a study of shared T cell receptors in the human thymus. Libraries were prepared by immunoSEQ multiplex PCR; TCRdb keeps only in-frame clonotypes and omits some of them. This sample has about 710,000 clones, with 87% found just once. Per the germline V gene, CDR1 is GTSNPN and CDR2 is SVGIG (reference sequence). This CDR3 contains 16 residues. Trimming cost V 0 bases and J 3 bases; bases outside gene matches: 7. The same sample was also studied in work on human thymus T cells. That work contributes: In corrective heart surgery, resections were taken, and these provided the thymus tissue. There appeared to be biased usage of V and J genes in thymic and blood repertoires.

Sample: thymocytes. This receptor was identified in a boy under two years old with a congenital heart defect. The genes are TRBV30 and TRBJ2-5; 10 nucleotides agree with TRBD2. In DNA, the CDR3 is TGTGCCTGGAGTGTAATTAGCGGGGGGCTAGAAGAGACCCAGTACTTC. Its translation: CAWSVISGGLEETQYF. Complete variable domain (other parts from reference TRBV30 and TRBJ2-5): SQTIHQWPATLVQPVGSPLSLECTVEGTSNPNLYWYRQAAGRGLQLLFYSVGIGQISSEVPQNLSASRPQDRQFILSSKKLLLSDSGFYLCAWSVISGGLEETQYFGPGTRLLVL.